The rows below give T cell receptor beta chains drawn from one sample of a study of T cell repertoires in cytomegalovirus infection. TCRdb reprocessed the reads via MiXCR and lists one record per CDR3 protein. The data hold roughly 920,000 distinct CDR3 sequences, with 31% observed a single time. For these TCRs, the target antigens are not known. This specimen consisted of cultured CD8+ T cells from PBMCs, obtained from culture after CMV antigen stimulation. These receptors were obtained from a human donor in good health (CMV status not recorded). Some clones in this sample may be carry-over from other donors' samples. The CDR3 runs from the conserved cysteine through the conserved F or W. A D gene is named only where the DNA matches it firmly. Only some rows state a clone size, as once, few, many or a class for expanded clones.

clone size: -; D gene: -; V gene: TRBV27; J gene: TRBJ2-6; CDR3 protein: CASTVSGANVLTF; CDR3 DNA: TGTGCCAGCACTGTAAGTGGGGCCAACGTCCTGACTTTC
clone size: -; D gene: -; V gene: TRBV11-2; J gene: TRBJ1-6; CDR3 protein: CASSPRDQANSPLHF; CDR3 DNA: TGTGCCAGCAGCCCCCGGGACCAAGCTAATTCACCCCTCCACTTT
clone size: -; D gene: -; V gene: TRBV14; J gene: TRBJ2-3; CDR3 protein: CASSPSRVDTQYF; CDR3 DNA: TGTGCCAGCAGCCCGTCTAGGGTAGATACGCAGTATTTT
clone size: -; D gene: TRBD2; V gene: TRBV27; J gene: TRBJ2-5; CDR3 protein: CASSLFRGSGGGETQYF; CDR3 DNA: TGTGCCAGCAGTTTATTTAGGGGTAGCGGGGGAGGTGAGACCCAGTACTTC
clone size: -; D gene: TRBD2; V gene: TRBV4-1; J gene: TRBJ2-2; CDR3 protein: CASSPRLAGLGELFF; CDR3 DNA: TGCGCCAGCAGCCCCCGACTAGCGGGGCTCGGGGAGCTGTTTTTT
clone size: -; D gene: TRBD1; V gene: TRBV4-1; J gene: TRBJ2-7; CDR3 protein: CASSQDRGSTYEQYF; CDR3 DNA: TGTGCCAGCAGCCAAGACAGGGGGTCGACCTACGAGCAGTACTTC
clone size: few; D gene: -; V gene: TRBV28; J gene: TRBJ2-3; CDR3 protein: CASSLERWATDTQYF; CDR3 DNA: TGTGCCAGCAGTTTAGAGAGGTGGGCTACAGATACGCAGTATTTT
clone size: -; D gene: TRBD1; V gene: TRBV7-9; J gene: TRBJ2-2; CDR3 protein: CASRGRDRGRETGELFF; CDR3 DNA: TGTGCCAGCAGAGGCCGGGACAGGGGGCGCGAGACCGGGGAGCTGTTTTTT
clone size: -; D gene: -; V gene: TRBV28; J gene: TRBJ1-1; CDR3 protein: CASSFCAGARTEAFF; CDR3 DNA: TGTGCCAGCAGTTTTTGCGCGGGGGCTCGGACTGAAGCTTTCTTT
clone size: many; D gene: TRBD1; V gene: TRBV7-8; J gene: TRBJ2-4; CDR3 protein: CASSLSGGRNIQYF; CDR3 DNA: TGTGCCAGCAGCTTATCAGGGGGCAGGAACATTCAGTACTTC
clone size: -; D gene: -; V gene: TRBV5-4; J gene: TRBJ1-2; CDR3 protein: CASSSSRGDYGYTF; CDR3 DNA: TGTGCCAGCAGCAGCAGTAGGGGCGACTATGGCTACACCTTC
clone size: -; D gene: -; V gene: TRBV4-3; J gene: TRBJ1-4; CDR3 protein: CASSQDSGPNEKLFF; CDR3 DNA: TGCGCCAGCAGCCAAGATTCAGGGCCGAATGAAAAACTGTTTTTT
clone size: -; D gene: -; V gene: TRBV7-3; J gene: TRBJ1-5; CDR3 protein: CASSLAGGDNQPQHF; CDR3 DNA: TGTGCCAGCAGCTTGGCTGGAGGAGACAATCAGCCCCAGCATTTT
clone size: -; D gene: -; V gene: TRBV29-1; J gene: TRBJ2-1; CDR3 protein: CSVDWYNEQFF; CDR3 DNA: TGCAGCGTTGATTGGTACAATGAGCAGTTCTTC
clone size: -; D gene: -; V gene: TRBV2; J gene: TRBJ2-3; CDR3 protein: CASGGTSDTQYF; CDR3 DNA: TGTGCCAGCGGAGGGACTTCAGATACGCAGTATTTT
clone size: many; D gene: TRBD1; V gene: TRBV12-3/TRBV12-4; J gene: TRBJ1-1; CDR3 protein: CASTTTPRTGMNTEAFF; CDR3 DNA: TGTGCCAGCACCACAACCCCCCGGACAGGGATGAACACTGAAGCTTTCTTT
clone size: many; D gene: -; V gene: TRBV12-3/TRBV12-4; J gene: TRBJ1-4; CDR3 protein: CASSFRQTTNEKLFF; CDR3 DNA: TGTGCCAGCAGTTTTAGACAGACAACTAATGAAAAACTGTTTTTT
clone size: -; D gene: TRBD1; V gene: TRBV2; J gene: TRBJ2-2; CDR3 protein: CASIPRDRVVTGELFF; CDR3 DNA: TGTGCCAGCATTCCGCGGGACAGGGTTGTGACCGGGGAGCTGTTTTTT
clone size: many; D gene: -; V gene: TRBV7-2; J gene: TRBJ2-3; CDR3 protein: CASSFRGDTQYF; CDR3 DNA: TGTGCCAGCAGCTTCCGGGGAGATACGCAGTATTTT
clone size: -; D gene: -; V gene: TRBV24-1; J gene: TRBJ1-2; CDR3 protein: CATSPSSGVRGYTF; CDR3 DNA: TGTGCCACCAGCCCTTCGTCAGGGGTTCGAGGCTACACCTTC
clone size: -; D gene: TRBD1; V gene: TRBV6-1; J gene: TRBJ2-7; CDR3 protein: CASSWQGVSYEQYF; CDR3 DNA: TGTGCCAGCAGTTGGCAGGGGGTATCCTACGAGCAGTACTTC
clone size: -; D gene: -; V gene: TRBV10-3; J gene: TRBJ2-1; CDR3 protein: CAISESRVPYNEQFF; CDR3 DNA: TGTGCCATCAGTGAGTCGAGGGTCCCTTACAATGAGCAGTTCTTC
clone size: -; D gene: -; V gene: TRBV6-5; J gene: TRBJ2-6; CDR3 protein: CASIGAGNGANVLTF; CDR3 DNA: TGTGCCAGCATTGGGGCAGGGAACGGGGCCAACGTCCTGACTTTC
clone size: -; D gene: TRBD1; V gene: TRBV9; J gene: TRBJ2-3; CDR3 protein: CASSVAPSGTGGSISTDTQYF; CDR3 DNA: TGTGCCAGCAGCGTAGCTCCCTCCGGGACAGGGGGAAGTATTAGCACAGATACGCAGTATTTT
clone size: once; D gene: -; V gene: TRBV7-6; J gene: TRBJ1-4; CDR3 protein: CASSHVLTNEKLFF; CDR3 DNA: TGTGCCAGCAGCCATGTCTTAACTAATGAAAAACTGTTTTTT
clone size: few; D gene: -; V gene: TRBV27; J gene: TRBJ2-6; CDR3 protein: CASSLFGSDSGANVLTF; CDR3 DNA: TGTGCCAGCAGTTTATTCGGAAGCGACTCTGGGGCCAACGTCCTGACTTTC
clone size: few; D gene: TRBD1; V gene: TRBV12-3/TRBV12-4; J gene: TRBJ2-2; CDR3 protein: CASSWGTDGELFF; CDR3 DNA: TGTGCCAGCAGTTGGGGGACAGACGGGGAGCTGTTTTTT
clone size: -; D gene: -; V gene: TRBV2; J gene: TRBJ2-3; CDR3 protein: CASSFFSQRTTDTQYF; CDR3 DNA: TGTGCCAGCAGTTTTTTTTCCCAGAGAACCACAGATACGCAGTATTTT
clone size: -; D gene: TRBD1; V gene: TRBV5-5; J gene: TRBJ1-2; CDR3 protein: CASSFNPGTGVYGYTF; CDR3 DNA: TGTGCCAGCAGCTTCAACCCCGGGACAGGGGTCTATGGCTACACCTTC
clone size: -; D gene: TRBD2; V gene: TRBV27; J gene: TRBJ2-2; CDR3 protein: CASTPMTLAGGDSNTGELFF; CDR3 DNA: TGTGCCAGCACCCCCATGACTCTAGCGGGGGGAGACTCGAACACCGGGGAGCTGTTTTTT
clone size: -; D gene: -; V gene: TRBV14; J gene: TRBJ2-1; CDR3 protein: CASSQDKRNEQFF; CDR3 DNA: TGTGCCAGCAGCCAAGATAAAAGGAATGAGCAGTTCTTC
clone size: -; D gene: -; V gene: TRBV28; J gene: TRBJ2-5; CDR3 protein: CVSRLATGVETQYF; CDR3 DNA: TGTGTCAGCAGACTGGCTACAGGAGTGGAGACCCAGTACTTC
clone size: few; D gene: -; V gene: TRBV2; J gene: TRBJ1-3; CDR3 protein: CASKPGPEFSGNTIYF; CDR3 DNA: TGTGCCAGCAAACCAGGGCCAGAATTCTCTGGAAACACCATATATTTT
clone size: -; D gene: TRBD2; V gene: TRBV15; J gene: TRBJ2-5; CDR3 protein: CATSPGVAGETQYF; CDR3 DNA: TGTGCCACCAGCCCCGGGGTAGCGGGAGAGACCCAGTACTTC
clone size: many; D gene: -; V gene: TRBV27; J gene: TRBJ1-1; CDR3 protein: CASRPEGQTNTEAFF; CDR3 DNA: TGTGCCAGCAGGCCGGAGGGGCAAACTAACACTGAAGCTTTCTTT
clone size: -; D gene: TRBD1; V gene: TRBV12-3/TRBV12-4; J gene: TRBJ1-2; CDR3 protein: CASSPYRGRGNYGYTF; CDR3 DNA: TGTGCCAGCAGTCCCTACAGGGGGCGAGGTAACTATGGCTACACCTTC
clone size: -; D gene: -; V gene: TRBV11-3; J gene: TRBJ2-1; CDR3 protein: CASSLRGHNEQFF; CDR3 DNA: TGTGCCAGCAGCTTAAGGGGCCACAATGAGCAGTTCTTC
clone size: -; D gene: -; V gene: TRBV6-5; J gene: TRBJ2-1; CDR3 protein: CASGGSWDNEQFF; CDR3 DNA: TGTGCCAGCGGCGGCAGCTGGGACAATGAGCAGTTCTTC
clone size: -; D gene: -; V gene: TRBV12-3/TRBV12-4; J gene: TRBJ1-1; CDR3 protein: CASSSTGPVTEGFF; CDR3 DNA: TGTGCCAGCAGTTCCACGGGGCCGGTAACTGAAGGTTTCTTT
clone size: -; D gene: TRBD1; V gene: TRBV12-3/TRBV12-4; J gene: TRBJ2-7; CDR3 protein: CASSLGAGDRTHF; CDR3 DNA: TGTGCCAGCAGTTTAGGGGCAGGGGACAGGACGCACTTC
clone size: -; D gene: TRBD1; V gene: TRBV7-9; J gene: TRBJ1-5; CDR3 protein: CASSLTGGDGNQPQHF; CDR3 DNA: TGTGCCAGCAGCTTAACAGGGGGCGATGGCAATCAGCCCCAGCATTTT
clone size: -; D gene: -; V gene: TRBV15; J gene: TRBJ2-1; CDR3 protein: CATSPGESSYNEQFF; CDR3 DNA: TGTGCCACCAGCCCGGGGGAGAGCTCCTACAATGAGCAGTTCTTC
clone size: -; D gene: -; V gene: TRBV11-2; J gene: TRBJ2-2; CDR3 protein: CASSLRLPDTGELFF; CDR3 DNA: TGTGCCAGCAGCTTACGTCTCCCTGACACCGGGGAGCTGTTTTTT